The sequence of this T cell receptor (beta chain) was determined in a study of early stage breast cancer tumors. The assay was immunoSEQ multiplex PCR, and TCRdb's table has in-frame clones only and misses some. This table holds tens of thousands of clones, more than 60% found once. Notes on this clone: As yet, its antigen is unknown.

Regarding the study as a whole: Compared with adjacent normal breast tissue, tumors showed roughly 2.5-fold greater T cell density and higher clonality.

Germline V gives CDR1 MNHEY, CDR2 SVGAGI. The V gene end was trimmed by 6 bases and the J gene end by 2 bases; junction bases not matched to a gene: 4. This CDR3 contains 15 residues. The TCR originated in a person between 60 and 70 years old with breast cancer. The sequencing sample was made of blood. This rearrangement joins TRBV6-5 to TRBJ2-1, with TRBD2 matching over 10 bases. The CDR3 nucleotides read TGTGCCAGCAGCTCCAGCGGGGGGGCCTACAATGAGCAGTTCTTC. This sequence encodes CASSSSGGAYNEQFF.